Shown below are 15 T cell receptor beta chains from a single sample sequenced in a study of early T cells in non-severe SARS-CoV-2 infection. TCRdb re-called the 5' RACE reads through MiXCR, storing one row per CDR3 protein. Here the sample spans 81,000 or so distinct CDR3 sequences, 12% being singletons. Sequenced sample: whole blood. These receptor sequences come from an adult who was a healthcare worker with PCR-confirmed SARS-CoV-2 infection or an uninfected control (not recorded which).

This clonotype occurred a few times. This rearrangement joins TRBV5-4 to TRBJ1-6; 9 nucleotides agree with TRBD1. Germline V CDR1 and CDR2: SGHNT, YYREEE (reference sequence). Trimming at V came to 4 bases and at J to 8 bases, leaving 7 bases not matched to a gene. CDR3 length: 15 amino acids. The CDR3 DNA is TGTGCCAGCAGCCGCGCCAGGGACAGGGATTCACCCCTCCACTTT. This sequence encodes CASSRARDRDSPLHF.

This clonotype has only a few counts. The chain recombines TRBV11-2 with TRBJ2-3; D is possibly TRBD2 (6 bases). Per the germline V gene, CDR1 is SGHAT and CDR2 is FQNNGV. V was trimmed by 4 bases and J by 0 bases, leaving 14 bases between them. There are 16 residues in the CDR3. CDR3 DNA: TGTGCCAGCAGCTCCCAACCCGGGGGTAGCACAGATACGCAGTATTTT. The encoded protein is CASSSQPGGSTDTQYF. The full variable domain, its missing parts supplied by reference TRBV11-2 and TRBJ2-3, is EAGVAQSPRYKIIEKRQSVAFWCNPISGHATLYWYQQILGQGPKLLIQFQNNGVVDDSQLPKDRFSAERLKGVDSTLKIQPAKLEDSAVYLCASSSQPGGSTDTQYFGPGTRLTVL.

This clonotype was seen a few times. In DNA, the CDR3 is TGTGCCAGCAGCTTAGGCCCAACTTCAGCTAGCGGGCCTTACAATGAGCAGTTCTTC. Amino acids: CASSLGPTSASGPYNEQFF. The chain uses TRBV11-2 and TRBJ2-1; TRBD2 matches at 8 bases. The CDR3 is made up of 19 amino acids. Looked up from germline, CDR1 is SGHAT and CDR2 is FQNNGV. V lost 1 base, J lost 4 bases, and 15 bases stayed unmatched. Based on the CDR3 plus reference TRBV11-2 and TRBJ2-1, the full variable domain is EAGVAQSPRYKIIEKRQSVAFWCNPISGHATLYWYQQILGQGPKLLIQFQNNGVVDDSQLPKDRFSAERLKGVDSTLKIQPAKLEDSAVYLCASSLGPTSASGPYNEQFFGPGTRLTVL.

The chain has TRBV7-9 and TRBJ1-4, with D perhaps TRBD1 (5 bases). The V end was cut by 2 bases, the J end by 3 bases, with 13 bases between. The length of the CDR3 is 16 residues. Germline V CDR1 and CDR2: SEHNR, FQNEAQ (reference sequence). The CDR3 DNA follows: TGTGCCAGCAGCTTATCGAACGGGGCGTCTAATGAAAAACTGTTTTTT. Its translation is CASSLSNGASNEKLFF.

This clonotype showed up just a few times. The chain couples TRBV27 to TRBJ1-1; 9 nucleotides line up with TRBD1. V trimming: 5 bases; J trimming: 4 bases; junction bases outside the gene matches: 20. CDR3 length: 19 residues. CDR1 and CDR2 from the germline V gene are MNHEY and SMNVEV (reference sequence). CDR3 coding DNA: TGTGCCAGCAGTCCCCTTCGGGGGACAGGGTTTGGTGCGGGCACTGAAGCTTTCTTT. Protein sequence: CASSPLRGTGFGAGTEAFF.

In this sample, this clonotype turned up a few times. The DNA for the CDR3 is TGTGCCAGCAGCTTAGATCTCGGGAACATTCAGTACTTC. It is translated as CASSLDLGNIQYF. The rearrangement links TRBV11-2 to TRBJ2-4; D is undetermined. Trimming removed 0 bases at V and 7 bases at J, with 7 bases between. The CDR3 has 13 amino acids. Germline V CDR1 and CDR2: SGHAT, FQNNGV.

The CDR3 reads CSARDELWVSEQYF. Here the CDR3 DNA reads TGCAGTGCTAGAGATGAGCTATGGGTCTCCGAGCAGTACTTC. The gene calls are TRBV20-1 and TRBJ2-7; D not certain. The CDR3 has 14 residues. V shed 0 bases and J shed 6 bases, with 15 bases lying between them. The germline V gene has CDR1 DFQATT and CDR2 SNEGSKA (reference sequence).

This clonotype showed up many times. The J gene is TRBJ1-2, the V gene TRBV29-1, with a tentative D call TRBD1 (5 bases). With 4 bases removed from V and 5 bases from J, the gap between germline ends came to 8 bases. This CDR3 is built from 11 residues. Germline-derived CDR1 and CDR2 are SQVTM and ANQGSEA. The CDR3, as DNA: TGCAGCGTTGGCCAGGGTTATGGCTACACCTTC. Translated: CSVGQGYGYTF.

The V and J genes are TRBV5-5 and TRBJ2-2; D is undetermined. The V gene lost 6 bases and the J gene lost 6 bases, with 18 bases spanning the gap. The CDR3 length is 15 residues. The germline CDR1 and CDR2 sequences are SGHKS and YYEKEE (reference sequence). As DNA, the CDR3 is TGTGCCAGCACCCCACTGGGGTCTTCAGCCGGGGAGCTGTTTTTT. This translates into CASTPLGSSAGELFF.

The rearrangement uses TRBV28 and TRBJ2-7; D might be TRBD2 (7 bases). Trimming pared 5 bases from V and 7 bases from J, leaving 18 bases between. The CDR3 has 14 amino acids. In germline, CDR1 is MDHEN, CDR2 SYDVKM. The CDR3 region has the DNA TGTGCCAGCAGTCCCCTCGCGGGGGCCTTGGAGCAGTACTTC. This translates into CASSPLAGALEQYF.

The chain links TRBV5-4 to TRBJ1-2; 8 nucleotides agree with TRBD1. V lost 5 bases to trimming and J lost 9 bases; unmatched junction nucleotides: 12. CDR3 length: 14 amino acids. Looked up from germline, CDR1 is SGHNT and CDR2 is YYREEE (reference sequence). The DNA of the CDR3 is TGTGCCAGCAGTTGGACGACAGGGGCGAAAAGCTACACCTTC. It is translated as CASSWTTGAKSYTF.

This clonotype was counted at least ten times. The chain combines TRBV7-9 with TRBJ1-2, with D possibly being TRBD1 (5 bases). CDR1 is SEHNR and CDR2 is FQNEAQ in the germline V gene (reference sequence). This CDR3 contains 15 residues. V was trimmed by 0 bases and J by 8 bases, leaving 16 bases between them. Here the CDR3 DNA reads TGTGCCAGCAGCTTAGCTGGGGGACTGACGGAAGGCTACACCTTC. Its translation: CASSLAGGLTEGYTF. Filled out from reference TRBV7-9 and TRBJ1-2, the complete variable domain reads DTGVSQNPRHKITKRGQNVTFRCDPISEHNRLYWYRQTLGQGPEFLTYFQNEAQLEKSRLLSDRFSAERPKGSFSTLEIQRTEQGDSAMYLCASSLAGGLTEGYTFGSGTRLTVV.

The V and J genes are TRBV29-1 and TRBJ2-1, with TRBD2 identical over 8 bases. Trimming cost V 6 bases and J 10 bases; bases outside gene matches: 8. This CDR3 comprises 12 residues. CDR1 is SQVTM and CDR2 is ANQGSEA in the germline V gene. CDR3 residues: CSVERERREQFF. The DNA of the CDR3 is TGCAGCGTCGAGCGGGAGCGGCGGGAGCAGTTCTTC.

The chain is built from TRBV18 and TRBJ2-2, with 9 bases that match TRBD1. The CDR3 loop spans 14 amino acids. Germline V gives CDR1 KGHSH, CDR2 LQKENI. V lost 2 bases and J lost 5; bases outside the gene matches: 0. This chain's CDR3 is CASSPGQGTGELFF. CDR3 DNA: TGTGCCAGCTCACCAGGACAGGGGACCGGGGAGCTGTTTTTT.

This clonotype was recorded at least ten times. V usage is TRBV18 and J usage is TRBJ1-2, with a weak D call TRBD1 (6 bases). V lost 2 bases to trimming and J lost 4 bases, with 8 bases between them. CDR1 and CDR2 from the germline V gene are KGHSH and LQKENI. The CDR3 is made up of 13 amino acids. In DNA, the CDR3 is TGTGCCAGCTCACCAGGGGGCGGCTATGGCTACACCTTC. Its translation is CASSPGGGYGYTF.